This T cell receptor beta chain was documented in a study of T cells after yellow fever vaccination. Study overall: Preparation of fractions with low cell numbers was performed using SMART-Seq v4 Ultra Low Input.

Notes on the study in general: The presence of abundant clonotypes contaminating from the bulk population was possible in FACS-sorted repertoires. Peaking faster, on day 5 versus 15, the secondary response was nonetheless weaker. Most primary-vaccination clones recurred post-booster (around 97% CD4, around 88% CD8).

V lost 7 bases, J lost 4 bases, and 13 bases lay in between. The CDR3 has 13 residues. Germline V gives CDR1 SQVTM, CDR2 ANQGSEA. As to this clonotype: Its antigen is still unknown.

TCRdb redid the calling of the 5' RACE reads with MiXCR, one entry per CDR3 protein. This repertoire shows a few hundred thousand distinct CDR3 sequences, about a sixth found once; its top ten account for around 15%. This TCR was recovered from a young man who received the YFV17D yellow fever vaccine. Sequences were derived from PBMCs, sampled around 5 days after the first yellow fever vaccination. The chain recombines TRBV29-1 with TRBJ2-2; TRBD1 might be the D (7 bases). The CDR3 DNA reads as TGCAGCGGGGGGGACAGACTCACCGGGGAGCTGTTTTTT. This encodes CSGGDRLTGELFF.